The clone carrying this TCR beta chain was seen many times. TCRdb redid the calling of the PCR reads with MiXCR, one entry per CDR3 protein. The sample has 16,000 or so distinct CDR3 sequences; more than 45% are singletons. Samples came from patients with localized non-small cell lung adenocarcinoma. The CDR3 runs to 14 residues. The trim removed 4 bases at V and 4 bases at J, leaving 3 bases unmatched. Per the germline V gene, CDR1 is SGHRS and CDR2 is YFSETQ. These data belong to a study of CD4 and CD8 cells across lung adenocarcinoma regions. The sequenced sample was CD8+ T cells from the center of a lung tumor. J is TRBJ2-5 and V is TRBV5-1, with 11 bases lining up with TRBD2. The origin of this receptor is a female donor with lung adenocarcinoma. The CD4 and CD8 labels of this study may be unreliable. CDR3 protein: CASSETSGRETQYF. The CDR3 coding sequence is TGCGCCAGCAGCGAAACTAGCGGGAGAGAGACCCAGTACTTC.